This is a list of T cell receptor beta chains from one sample in a study of cytomegalovirus exposure and HLA in healthy donors. Profiled with immunoSEQ multiplex PCR; TCRdb holds only in-frame clones, not every one. Of some 190,000 clones in the sample, roughly four fifths were seen once. The source material was PBMCs. The receptors here all came from a man between 18 and 35 years old in good health and CMV-seronegative. Each CDR3 is given with its conserved first and last residue. A D gene is named only where the DNA matches it firmly. Some rows mark clone size as missing; the rest say once, few, many or name a class of expanded clone.

d_gene,abundance,v_gene,j_gene,CDR3aa,CDR3nt
TRBD1,NA,TRBV9,TRBJ2-1,CASSVDPLDRDEQFF,TGTGCCAGCAGCGTAGATCCCCTTGACAGGGATGAGCAGTTCTTC
NA,NA,TRBV18,TRBJ2-7,CASSPSLLYYEQYF,TGTGCCAGCTCACCGTCACTACTATACTACGAGCAGTACTTC
TRBD1,NA,TRBV11-2,TRBJ2-1,CASSSMDRAHFYNEQFF,TGTGCCAGCAGCTCTATGGACAGGGCCCACTTCTACAATGAGCAGTTCTTC
NA,NA,TRBV10-1,TRBJ2-7,CASSEADSYEQYF,TGCGCCAGCAGTGAGGCGGACTCCTACGAGCAGTACTTC
NA,NA,TRBV5-6,TRBJ1-4,CASSLGANEKLFF,TGTGCCAGCAGCTTGGGCGCGAATGAAAAACTGTTTTTT
NA,NA,TRBV4-3,TRBJ1-1,CASSQGLGVGSEAFF,TGCGCCAGCAGCCAGGGGCTAGGTGTCGGGTCTGAAGCTTTCTTT
NA,NA,TRBV19,TRBJ2-5,CASSIVGGTQETQYF,TGTGCCAGTAGTATAGTGGGAGGGACACAAGAGACCCAGTACTTC
NA,NA,TRBV5-6,TRBJ1-6,CASSLDGGINSPLHF,TGTGCCAGCAGCTTGGATGGGGGGATAAATTCACCCCTCCACTTT
NA,NA,TRBV7-8,TRBJ2-4,CASSPQRQDAPIAKNIQYF,TGTGCCAGCAGCCCCCAACGGCAGGATGCTCCTATAGCCAAAAACATTCAGTACTTC
NA,NA,TRBV19,TRBJ1-5,CASRTTHNSNQPQHF,TGTGCCAGTCGTACGACACACAATAGCAATCAGCCCCAGCATTTT
NA,NA,TRBV5-1,TRBJ2-1,CASSLAETGYYNEQFF,TGCGCCAGCAGCTTGGCCGAGACAGGATACTACAATGAGCAGTTCTTC
TRBD1,NA,TRBV12-5,TRBJ1-2,CASGLAPVNRDRGRRINYGYTF,TGTGCTAGTGGTTTGGCCCCCGTTAACCGGGACAGGGGGCGCAGAATTAACTATGGCTACACCTTC
TRBD1,NA,TRBV19,TRBJ2-7,CASSIGTGTVGEQYF,TGTGCCAGTAGTATAGGCACAGGGACAGTCGGCGAGCAGTACTTC
TRBD1,NA,TRBV11-1,TRBJ1-6,CASSEQGAYNSPLHF,TGTGCCAGCAGCGAACAGGGGGCTTATAATTCACCCCTCCACTTT
NA,once,TRBV21-1,TRBJ2-7,CASSKEGLAYSYEQYF,TGTGCCAGCAGCAAAGAGGGCCTAGCATACTCCTACGAGCAGTACTTC
NA,NA,TRBV5-1,TRBJ1-2,CASSFQGISLDGYTF,TGCGCCAGCAGCTTCCAGGGGATATCTCTGGATGGCTACACCTTC
TRBD2,NA,TRBV30,TRBJ2-1,CAWTSGDLNNEQFF,TGTGCCTGGACTAGCGGGGACCTAAACAATGAGCAGTTCTTC
TRBD1,few,TRBV20-1,TRBJ2-7,CSVYRGYEQYF,TGCAGTGTCTACAGGGGCTACGAGCAGTACTTC
TRBD1,NA,TRBV28,TRBJ2-1,CASRMTGVGNEQFF,TGTGCCAGCAGGATGACAGGGGTAGGGAATGAGCAGTTCTTC
NA,NA,TRBV9,TRBJ1-2,CASSVGTDYGYTF,TGTGCCAGCAGCGTAGGGACAGACTATGGCTACACCTTC
TRBD1,NA,TRBV4-1,TRBJ2-7,CASSQEVTGGSYEQYF,TGCGCCAGCAGCCAAGAAGTAACAGGGGGCTCCTACGAGCAGTACTTC
TRBD2,once,TRBV28,TRBJ2-3,CASSRTSGNPTDTQYF,TGTGCCAGCAGTCGGACTAGCGGGAACCCCACAGATACGCAGTATTTT
NA,NA,TRBV7-8,TRBJ1-4,CASSVRAPGEKLFF,TGTGCCAGCAGCGTCCGGGCCCCGGGGGAAAAACTGTTTTTT
NA,NA,TRBV6-5,TRBJ1-3,CASHSSGNTIYF,TGTGCCAGCCATAGCTCTGGAAACACCATATATTTT
TRBD2,NA,TRBV27,TRBJ2-1,CASRPRTSGRTHEQFF,TGTGCCAGCAGACCTCGGACTAGCGGGAGAACCCATGAGCAGTTCTTC
TRBD2,NA,TRBV15,TRBJ2-1,CATLPLRESSYNEQFF,TGTGCCACCCTCCCCCTGCGGGAGAGCTCCTACAATGAGCAGTTCTTC
NA,NA,TRBV5-1,TRBJ2-2,CASTLGGANTGELFF,TGCGCCAGCACCCTTGGCGGAGCAAACACCGGGGAGCTGTTTTTT
NA,NA,TRBV13,TRBJ1-4,CASSLDRNEKLFF,TGTGCCAGCAGCTTAGACAGGAATGAAAAACTGTTTTTT